This TCR beta chain is drawn from a study of human T cells and chemical hapten exposure. The overall study: Diphenylcyclopropenone, dosed weekly to the scalp, was given to patients throughout the roughly 25-week study.

From the RACE reads, TCRdb called clonotypes with MiXCR, one entry per CDR3 protein. The sample has 100,000 or so distinct CDR3 sequences, roughly a third seen once. Worth noting for this clonotype: What it recognizes is unknown.

Described time point: patch test 3, about 24 weeks after DPC sensitization. Treatment given: therapeutic diphenylcyclopropenone sensitization with weekly scalp DPC. Germline loops: CDR1 SGHDN, CDR2 FVKESK. V was pared by 0 bases and J by 9 bases, with 18 bases between. The CDR3 is 17 amino acids. Findings and limits, study-wide: PT1 expanded TCR counts correlated positively with patch test score. There was no change with DPC sensitization in TCRs above 1 in 1000 frequency.

The TCR originated in a man aged 35 to 55 with alopecia areata. Some clones in this sample may be carry-over from other donors' samples. Sequenced here: whole blood, sampled in connection with sensitization to the hapten diphenylcyclopropenone (DPC). V is TRBV14 and J is TRBJ2-6; the D gene is possibly TRBD1 (5 bases). This chain's CDR3 is CASSQDRPGSWVNVLTF. The DNA of the CDR3 is TGTGCCAGCAGCCAAGACCGGCCAGGGTCGTGGGTCAACGTCCTGACTTTC.